These 23 T cell receptor beta chains share one sample of origin, sequenced in a study of blood T cell repertoires in COVID-19. Profiled with immunoSEQ multiplex PCR; TCRdb holds only in-frame clones, not every one. The repertoire consists of approximately 46,000 clones, with around nine tenths occurring once and the leading ten covering approximately 15%. Specimen: peripheral blood. The receptors derive from a man aged 55 to 70 with active or convalescent COVID-19.

The chain joins TRBV4-2 to TRBJ1-5, with D perhaps TRBD1 (5 bases). V lost 2 bases and J 1 base, leaving 15 bases between the germline ends. Germline V gives CDR1 LGHNA, CDR2 YNFKEQ. The CDR3 length is 17 residues. The CDR3, as DNA: TGTGCCAGCAGCCAATATGGGGGGGGGATAAGCAATCAGCCCCAGCATTTT. This sequence encodes CASSQYGGGISNQPQHF.

The V and J genes are TRBV5-5 and TRBJ1-1; no clear D gene. The germline V gene has CDR1 SGHKS and CDR2 YYEKEE (reference sequence). The CDR3 has 14 amino acids. The V and J ends lost 4 bases and 4 bases respectively, with 14 bases between them. CDR3 DNA sequence: TGTGCCAGCAGCATGGACGCGCCGAGCACTGAAGCTTTCTTT. Protein: CASSMDAPSTEAFF. The full variable domain, in which reference TRBV5-5 and TRBJ1-1 provide the parts outside the CDR3, is DAGVTQSPTHLIKTRGQQVTLRCSPISGHKSVSWYQQVLGQGPQFIFQYYEKEERGRGNFPDRFSARQFPNYSSELNVNALLLGDSALYLCASSMDAPSTEAFFGQGTRLTVV.

The gene calls are TRBV11-2 and TRBJ1-1, with 10 bases matching TRBD1. This CDR3 is 15 amino acids long. The V gene's germline CDR1 is SGHAT and CDR2 FQNNGV. V was pared by 5 bases and J by 4 bases, with 7 bases of the junction left unmatched. In DNA form, the CDR3 reads TGTGCCAGCAGCACACCGAGGACAGGGGGCACTGAAGCTTTCTTT. Translating it yields CASSTPRTGGTEAFF.

The genes are TRBV6-5 and TRBJ1-2, with D uncertain. V was clipped by 0 bases and J by 8 bases, with 13 bases between them. CDR1 is MNHEY, CDR2 SVGAGI, per germline. The CDR3 length is 14 residues. For the CDR3, the DNA is TGTGCCAGCAGTTACTCGGCTCAAGGAGTGGGCTACACCTTC. Its protein is CASSYSAQGVGYTF.

The chain joins TRBV27 to TRBJ1-2; TRBD1 aligns across 9 bases. The V gene end was trimmed by 2 bases and the J gene end by 7 bases; junction bases not matched to a gene: 8. CDR1 and CDR2 from the germline V gene are MNHEY and SMNVEV (reference sequence). This CDR3 contains 15 residues. CDR3 residues: CASSLGDRESGGYTF. The CDR3 nucleotides read TGTGCCAGCAGTTTAGGGGACAGGGAATCTGGTGGCTACACCTTC.

V and J are TRBV6-1 and TRBJ2-7, with TRBD1 matching over 7 bases. The CDR3 sequence is 15 residues long. Germline V CDR1 and CDR2: MNHNS, SASEGT. V trimming: 3 bases; J trimming: 3 bases; junction bases outside the gene matches: 8. The DNA of the CDR3 is TGTGCCAGCAGTGACCCGACAGGGTTACTCTACGAGCAGTACTTC. Translation gives CASSDPTGLLYEQYF.

The chain couples TRBV30 to TRBJ2-7, with D tentatively TRBD1 (5 bases). CDR3 size: 15 residues. V was clipped by 0 bases and J by 0 bases, with 12 bases between them. Germline V CDR1 and CDR2: GTSNPN, SVGIG (reference sequence). This chain's CDR3 is CAWSVGVFSSYEQYF. The CDR3 DNA is TGTGCCTGGAGTGTAGGGGTATTTTCCTCCTACGAGCAGTACTTC.

The chain carries TRBV7-2 and TRBJ1-4, with 8 bases that match TRBD1. The CDR3 runs to 14 residues. Germline lookup yields CDR1 SGHTA and CDR2 FQGNSA. The V and J ends lost 4 bases and 7 bases, in that order; junction bases with no gene match: 5. CDR3 in DNA: TGTGCCAGCAGCTCCCCAGGGGGCCTTGAAAAACTGTTTTTT. Its translation is CASSSPGGLEKLFF.

The CDR3 here is CASREPLAGGPNEQFF. The CDR3 nucleotides are TGTGCCAGCAGAGAACCACTAGCGGGGGGGCCGAATGAGCAGTTCTTC. The V and J genes are TRBV2 and TRBJ2-1, with 13 positions matching TRBD2. CDR1 is SNHLY, CDR2 FYNNEI, per germline. The length of the CDR3 is 16 residues. The V gene end was trimmed by 6 bases and the J gene end by 7 bases; junction bases not matched to a gene: 9.

J is TRBJ2-7 and V is TRBV28, with TRBD2 matching over 8 bases. Losses at the gene ends were 4 bases for V and 2 bases for J; bases not matched to a gene: 7. This CDR3 comprises 15 residues. Germline CDR1 reads MDHEN; CDR2 reads SYDVKM. The CDR3 protein is CASSSSGGRAYEQYF. DNA of the CDR3: TGTGCCAGCAGTTCAAGCGGGGGCCGAGCCTACGAGCAGTACTTC.

The CDR3 bases are TGTGCCATCAGTGAAGGCGGCGGGGAGCTGTTTTTT. This gives the protein CAISEGGGELFF. V usage is TRBV10-3 and J usage is TRBJ2-2; no clear D gene. Per the germline V gene, CDR1 is ENHRY and CDR2 is SYGVKD. V lost 3 bases, J lost 7 bases, and 6 bases lay in between. The CDR3 loop spans 12 amino acids.

The chain links TRBV30 to TRBJ1-6; tentatively, D is TRBD1 (5 bases). CDR1 GTSNPN and CDR2 SVGIG come from the germline V gene (reference sequence). The CDR3 is made up of 15 amino acids. Trimming removed 4 bases from V and 9 bases from J, with 19 bases in between. The CDR3 coding sequence is TGTGCCTGGAATCAGGGTACCCGGATGGGTTCACCCCTCCACTTT. Encoded protein: CAWNQGTRMGSPLHF.

This chain uses TRBV3-1 (or the pseudogene TRBV3-2) with TRBJ2-5; D is perhaps TRBD1 (6 bases). Looked up from germline, CDR1 is LGHDT and CDR2 is YNNKEL (reference sequence). V was pared by 0 bases and J by 5 bases, with 10 bases between. There are 14 residues in the CDR3. The CDR3 coding sequence is TGTGCCAGCAGCCAAGAACAGGGCCCCGAGACCCAGTACTTC. It encodes CASSQEQGPETQYF.

The CDR3 DNA reads as TGCAGTGCTACAGGATCCTATGGCTACACCTTC. This encodes CSATGSYGYTF. This chain joins TRBV20-1 and TRBJ1-2; no clear D gene. The CDR3 sequence is 11 residues long. Per germline, CDR1 DFQATT and CDR2 SNEGSKA (reference sequence). Trimming left V 4 bases short and J 4 bases short, with 7 bases between.

The sample holds one count of this clone. The rearrangement links TRBV19 to TRBJ1-5; TRBD1 aligns across 7 bases. V lost 4 bases and J lost 7; bases outside the gene matches: 10. This CDR3 contains 15 residues. The germline gives CDR1 LNHDA, CDR2 SQIVND (reference sequence). The DNA for the CDR3 is TGTGCCAGTAGTAGCGAGGACAGGCGGAGCCAGCCCCAGCATTTT. Amino acid sequence: CASSSEDRRSQPQHF.

The V and J genes are TRBV5-1 and TRBJ1-1, with TRBD1 matching over 11 bases. Germline CDR1 and CDR2: SGHRS and YFSETQ. Trimming removed 0 bases from V and 4 bases from J; junction bases left unmatched: 5. This CDR3 is 16 amino acids long. The CDR3 DNA follows: TGCGCCAGCAGCTTGGCAGGGACAGGGGGTGGCACTGAAGCTTTCTTT. Its translation is CASSLAGTGGGTEAFF.

The table lists this clone with a count of one. V and J are TRBV7-9 and TRBJ2-1; TRBD2 is a possible D gene (6 bases). Per the germline V gene, CDR1 is SEHNR and CDR2 is FQNEAQ (reference sequence). V lost 1 base, J lost 6 bases, and 13 bases lay in between. The CDR3 sequence is 15 residues long. Here the CDR3 DNA reads TGTGCCAGCAGCTTAGGGTTGCGGGGCCCCAATGAGCAGTTCTTC. Translated, it gives CASSLGLRGPNEQFF.

This rearrangement joins TRBV28 to TRBJ1-4; D not resolved. The CDR3 runs 14 residues. Germline CDR1 reads MDHEN; CDR2 reads SYDVKM. With 7 bases removed from V and 8 bases from J, the gap between germline ends came to 17 bases. The CDR3 protein is CASTRRMGAEKLFF. Here the CDR3 DNA reads TGTGCCAGCACCCGAAGGATGGGAGCGGAAAAACTGTTTTTT.

This rearrangement joins TRBV16 to TRBJ2-1; D unclear. Trimming removed 0 bases from V and 2 bases from J, with 17 bases in between. Per the germline V gene, CDR1 is KGHSY and CDR2 is FQNENV. The CDR3 spans 18 residues. CDR3 coding DNA: TGTGCCAGCAGCCAATCCATAAGTACTTATCCCGCCTACAATGAGCAGTTCTTC. Encoded protein: CASSQSISTYPAYNEQFF.

This chain joins TRBV7-9 and TRBJ2-1, with 8 positions matching TRBD2. CDR1 and CDR2 from the germline V gene are SEHNR and FQNEAQ (reference sequence). Trimming took 1 base from V and 10 from J; bases not matched to a gene: 6. This CDR3 contains 14 residues. The CDR3 DNA follows: TGTGCCAGCAGCTTAGTTTCTAGCGGGCCCGAGCAGTTCTTC. Residues: CASSLVSSGPEQFF.

The rearrangement joins TRBV19 to TRBJ2-5; weak D call: TRBD1 (5 bases). Germline CDR1 and CDR2: LNHDA and SQIVND (reference sequence). This CDR3 is 15 amino acids long. With 3 bases removed from V and 4 bases from J, the gap between germline ends came to 15 bases. CDR3 region: CASSIGQGSGETQYF. As DNA, the CDR3 is TGTGCCAGTAGTATCGGTCAGGGATCGGGAGAGACCCAGTACTTC. Complete variable domain (other parts from reference TRBV19 and TRBJ2-5): DGGITQSPKYLFRKEGQNVTLSCEQNLNHDAMYWYRQDPGQGLRLIYYSQIVNDFQKGDIAEGYSVSREKKESFPLTVTSAQKNPTAFYLCASSIGQGSGETQYFGPGTRLLVL.

The chain links TRBV5-1 to TRBJ2-3; the match to TRBD2 covers 10 bases. The V gene's germline CDR1 is SGHRS and CDR2 YFSETQ. J gave up 6 bases and V 5 bases, and 12 bases lay outside the gene matches. This CDR3 has 16 residues. The CDR3, as DNA: TGCGCCAGCAGGGAGGGTACTAGCGGGGTAACGGATACGCAGTATTTT. This translates into CASREGTSGVTDTQYF.

V usage is TRBV7-3 and J usage is TRBJ2-3; 8 nucleotides agree with TRBD1. Looked up from germline, CDR1 is SGHTA and CDR2 is FQGTGA. This CDR3 is built from 19 residues. Losses at the gene ends were 5 bases for V and 4 bases for J; bases not matched to a gene: 20. CDR3 sequence reads: CASSPTTGQGYFFPDTQYF. CDR3 bases: TGTGCCAGCAGCCCGACCACCGGACAGGGCTATTTTTTTCCAGATACGCAGTATTTT.